The 30 T cell receptor beta chains reported below all come from one sample, sequenced in a study of T-cell reconstitution after alpha-beta-depleted transplantation in children (dated by TCRdb to 2016 to 2017). The sample's treatment or condition label, decoded: allogeneic hematopoietic cell transplantation with graft depleted of TCRalphabeta T cells and CD19 B cells. The library came from PCR. Sequenced on an Illumina HiSeq 2500. To normalize quantification of the TCRbeta repertoire, the TCR libraries were built with molecular barcoding that relied on unique molecular identifiers. TCRdb cleaned the public reads at Q25 with fastp, built clones with MiXCR and kept in-frame beta chains. A single entry per CDR3 protein holds the most common genes and DNA from its merged rows. Within this sample are around 600,000 distinct CDR3 sequences, with roughly 23% of them counted one time only. Together, the top ten hold about 14% of the sample.

The specimen was PBMCs, mostly from graft donor cells, collected 360 days after TCRalphabeta/CD19-depleted stem cell transplant. These receptors all stem from a boy in the first two years of life who had a stem cell transplant for acute myeloid leukemia, so the T cells may come from the graft donor.

This clonotype came up a few times. The chain carries TRBV29-1 and TRBJ2-3, with a tentative D call TRBD2 (6 bases). The length of the CDR3 is 14 residues. V lost 4 bases, J lost 5 bases, and 16 bases lay in between. Germline V gene lookup returns CDR1 SQVTM and CDR2 ANQGSEA. As DNA, the CDR3 is TGCAGCGTTGGAGGGACTCCGCTTGTAGATACGCAGTATTTT. This codes for CSVGGTPLVDTQYF.

The chain is built from TRBV4-2 and TRBJ1-1; D may be TRBD1 (5 bases). The CDR3 loop spans 14 amino acids. Germline V lookup: CDR1 LGHNA, CDR2 YNFKEQ. V was shortened by 4 bases and J by 1 base, with 10 bases between the two germline ends. CDR3 DNA: TGTGCCAGCAGCCCCAGGGCGGAGAACACTGAAGCTTTCTTT. Translation gives CASSPRAENTEAFF.

This clonotype was observed a handful of times. V gene TRBV3-1 combines with J gene TRBJ1-3; tentatively, D is TRBD1 (6 bases). V gave up 6 bases and J gave up 0 bases, with 12 bases separating them. Germline CDR1 LGHDT, CDR2 YNNKEL (reference sequence). The CDR3 sequence is 15 residues long. CDR3 residues: CASRAGGLSGNTIYF. The CDR3 DNA reads TGTGCCAGCAGGGCGGGGGGGCTCTCTGGAAACACCATATATTTT.

This clonotype was counted at least ten times. The chain recombines TRBV6-2 or TRBV6-3 with TRBJ1-1; D not certain. The CDR3 extends over 13 amino acids. Trimming shortened V by 1 base and J by 0 bases, and 3 bases separated the two germline ends. The germline V gene has CDR1 MNHEY and CDR2 SVGEGT. The CDR3 here is CASSYFLNTEAFF. CDR3 coding DNA: TGTGCCAGCAGTTACTTCCTGAACACTGAAGCTTTCTTT.

The chain carries TRBV12-3 or TRBV12-4 and TRBJ2-2, with D possibly being TRBD1 or TRBD2 (7 bases each). This CDR3 is built from 15 residues. Trimming removed 6 bases from V and 3 bases from J, with 14 bases in between. The CDR3 bases are TGTGCCAGCAGCCAGACAGGGAGGGACACCGGGGAGCTGTTTTTT. Its translation: CASSQTGRDTGELFF.

V gene TRBV7-2 combines with J gene TRBJ2-1; tentatively, D is TRBD1 (6 bases). The CDR3 runs to 12 residues. Looked up from germline, CDR1 is SGHTA and CDR2 is FQGNSA. Trimming pared 3 bases from V and 10 bases from J, leaving 10 bases between. The CDR3 DNA reads as TGTGCCAGCAGCTTGCTTGGGACAGAGCAGTTCTTC. Protein: CASSLLGTEQFF.

The chain is built from TRBV10-2 and TRBJ2-7, with TRBD1 matching over 12 bases. Germline V gene lookup returns CDR1 WSHSY and CDR2 SAAADI. CDR3 length equals 14 residues. Trimming cost V 6 bases and J 6 bases; bases outside gene matches: 6. The CDR3 reads CASSRDRGLSEQYV. CDR3 DNA: TGCGCCAGCAGCCGGGACAGGGGGCTAAGCGAGCAGTACGTC.

This clonotype has more than one count but fewer than ten. Here the CDR3 DNA reads TGCAGTGCTAGAGGGCTAGCGGGGTACTTGAGCTCCTACAATGAGCAGTTCTTC. Protein sequence: CSARGLAGYLSSYNEQFF. The rearrangement links TRBV20-1 to TRBJ2-1; 9 bases are shared with TRBD2. The CDR3 contains 18 residues. The trim removed 1 base at V and 0 bases at J, leaving 10 bases unmatched. Germline V gives CDR1 DFQATT, CDR2 SNEGSKA (reference sequence).

In nucleotides, the CDR3 is TGCAGTGCTAGAGAAGGCGGGGGGGCCGATGAGCAGTTCTTC. This gives the protein CSAREGGGADEQFF. V gene TRBV20-1 combines with J gene TRBJ2-1, with TRBD2 identical over 9 bases. Germline CDR1 is DFQATT and CDR2 is SNEGSKA (reference sequence). The CDR3 contains 14 residues. The trim removed 0 bases at V and 8 bases at J, leaving 5 bases unmatched.

This clonotype turned up a few times. This chain joins TRBV5-1 and TRBJ2-1, with a possible D match to TRBD2 (6 bases). The CDR3 is made up of 16 amino acids. V was shortened by 0 bases and J by 2 bases, with 12 bases between the two germline ends. CDR1 is SGHRS, CDR2 YFSETQ, per germline. CDR3 bases: TGCGCCAGCAGCTTGGGGAGGGACGGTACCTACAATGAGCAGTTCTTC. Its protein is CASSLGRDGTYNEQFF.

CDR3 sequence: CASSLALGRAKNIQYF. CDR3 bases: TGTGCCAGCAGCTTAGCGCTGGGCAGAGCCAAAAACATTCAGTACTTC. The chain carries TRBV7-2 and TRBJ2-4; no definite D call. Trimming pared 0 bases from V and 0 bases from J, leaving 9 bases between. The CDR3 has 16 residues. The germline gives CDR1 SGHTA, CDR2 FQGNSA.

This clonotype was recorded at least ten times. J is TRBJ2-3 and V is TRBV5-1; tentative D call: TRBD1 (6 bases). Germline V gene lookup returns CDR1 SGHRS and CDR2 YFSETQ. The CDR3 length is 16 residues. V lost 2 bases and J lost 0, with 13 bases in between. As DNA, the CDR3 is TGCGCCAGCAGCTTCCAGGGGCAGGGAAGCACAGATACGCAGTATTTT. Translating it yields CASSFQGQGSTDTQYF.

This clonotype showed up many times. The chain employs TRBV7-6 and TRBJ1-1; D perhaps matches TRBD1 (5 bases). The CDR3 runs 13 residues. Germline values: CDR1 SGHVS, CDR2 FNYEAQ. Between the trimmed V and J ends, which lost 3 bases and 3 bases, there was a span of 8 bases. The CDR3 spells CASSFGGDTEAFF. The CDR3 nucleotides are TGTGCCAGCAGCTTCGGGGGGGACACTGAAGCTTTCTTT.

The chain links TRBV12-3 or TRBV12-4 to TRBJ2-7, with TRBD2 matching over 13 bases. V shed 8 bases, J shed 2 bases, and the junction held 6 bases outside the gene matches. The CDR3 consists of 15 residues. DNA for the CDR3: TGTGCCAGCGCGAAGGGGACTAGCGGGGCCTACGAGCAGTACTTC. Translation: CASAKGTSGAYEQYF.

The chain uses TRBV18 and TRBJ1-4; a possible D gene is TRBD1 (5 bases). The germline V and J ends were trimmed by 6 bases and 8 bases, with 25 bases remaining between them. CDR1 KGHSH and CDR2 LQKENI come from the germline V gene. The CDR3 consists of 17 residues. The CDR3 nucleotides are TGTGCCAGCTCCGTCAACTTATTGGACACGGGCCAAGAAAAACTGTTTTTT. Its protein product is CASSVNLLDTGQEKLFF.

This clonotype was observed at least ten times. The chain recombines TRBV27 with TRBJ2-7; D is unresolved. Trimming stripped 2 bases from V and 0 bases from J, with 11 bases between. CDR1 is MNHEY and CDR2 is SMNVEV in the germline V gene (reference sequence). The CDR3 contains 15 residues. CDR3 loop: CASSLREGSSYEQYF. As DNA, the CDR3 is TGTGCCAGCAGTTTAAGGGAAGGAAGCTCCTACGAGCAGTACTTC.

This clonotype was observed a handful of times. This chain links TRBV10-3 with TRBJ2-1; tentative D call: TRBD2 (6 bases). The CDR3 contains 16 residues. The V gene lost 0 bases and the J gene lost 1 base, with 10 bases spanning the gap. Germline V CDR1 and CDR2: ENHRY, SYGVKD. The CDR3 here is CAISESGLASYNEQFF. Here the CDR3 DNA reads TGTGCCATCAGTGAGTCTGGGCTAGCGTCCTACAATGAGCAGTTCTTC.

In its sample, this clonotype was seen a few times. The rearrangement joins TRBV20-1 to TRBJ2-1; tentatively, D is TRBD1 or TRBD2 (6 bases each). The CDR3 sequence is 15 residues long. V lost 5 bases to trimming and J lost 2 bases, with 16 bases between them. Germline CDR1 and CDR2: DFQATT and SNEGSKA (reference sequence). The CDR3 DNA sequence: TGCAGTGCTCCTCACGTCCGGGGGCCCTACAATGAGCAGTTCTTC. Amino acids: CSAPHVRGPYNEQFF.

This clonotype occurred many times. The chain is built from TRBV5-1 and TRBJ2-1, with a tentative D call TRBD2 (6 bases). Trimming stripped 4 bases from V and 6 bases from J, with 14 bases between. The CDR3 has 14 amino acids. The germline gives CDR1 SGHRS, CDR2 YFSETQ. The CDR3 DNA follows: TGCGCCAGCAGCACCCCGGGCGGGACCAATGAGCAGTTCTTC. It yields the protein CASSTPGGTNEQFF.

The V call is TRBV20-1, the J call TRBJ1-1; D possibly corresponds to TRBD1 (6 bases). Looked up from germline, CDR1 is DFQATT and CDR2 is SNEGSKA (reference sequence). Trimming took off 6 bases at V and 0 bases at J, with 23 bases between the two ends. This CDR3 comprises 17 residues. The CDR3 bases are TGCAGTGCCACCGGGACCGGGGGCCGTGGGGTGAACACTGAAGCTTTCTTT. Translated, it gives CSATGTGGRGVNTEAFF.

The rearrangement uses TRBV20-1 and TRBJ1-2; TRBD1 might be the D (6 bases). This CDR3 contains 14 residues. Germline-derived CDR1 and CDR2 are DFQATT and SNEGSKA (reference sequence). V lost 0 bases and J lost 4, with 12 bases in between. DNA for the CDR3: TGCAGTGCTAGAGATACTTGGACAGCCTATGGCTACACCTTC. Protein sequence: CSARDTWTAYGYTF.

Points on this clonotype: At one end, the junction sequence differs from germline, possibly due to a read error. V and J are TRBV14 and TRBJ2-7, with D unresolved. CDR1 and CDR2 from the germline V gene are SGHDN and FVKESK. CDR3 size: 14 residues. CDR3 coding DNA: TGTGCCAGCAGCCTTTTCGGGCAGTACGGCGAGCACTACTTC. Its protein is CASSLFGQYGEHYF.

The chain combines TRBV27 with TRBJ2-2; D is perhaps TRBD1 (5 bases). Germline V gene data show CDR1 as MNHEY and CDR2 as SMNVEV (reference sequence). Deletions cut 4 bases from V and 5 bases from J, with 17 bases between. The CDR3 is made up of 16 amino acids. The CDR3 bases are TGTGCCAGCAGTTCGCCAGGGTACAGATCTACCGGGGAGCTGTTTTTT. Its translation: CASSSPGYRSTGELFF.

The chain combines TRBV12-3 or TRBV12-4 with TRBJ2-3, with D perhaps TRBD2 (5 bases). V was trimmed by 2 bases and J by 7 bases, leaving 13 bases between them. The CDR3 runs to 14 residues. The CDR3 region has the DNA TGTGCCAGCAGTTTACAACTAGTCCTTCATACGCAGTATTTT. Its translation: CASSLQLVLHTQYF.

This clonotype was counted only a few times. V gene TRBV10-2 combines with J gene TRBJ2-7; D possibly corresponds to TRBD2 (5 bases). Trimming took off 2 bases at V and 6 bases at J, with 8 bases between the two ends. The CDR3 covers 12 residues. Germline assignment: CDR1 WSHSY and CDR2 SAAADI. The CDR3 is CASSEGRSEQYV. CDR3 DNA: TGCGCCAGCAGTGAGGGGAGAAGCGAGCAGTACGTC.

This clonotype showed up just a few times. V is TRBV20-1 and J is TRBJ1-1; no firm D call. The CDR3 loop spans 13 amino acids. The V gene lost 1 base and the J gene lost 1 base, with 7 bases spanning the gap. From germline, CDR1 is DFQATT and CDR2 SNEGSKA (reference sequence). This CDR3 is CSARVSTNTEAFF. The CDR3 nucleotides are TGCAGTGCTAGAGTCAGTACGAACACTGAAGCTTTCTTT.

The chain carries TRBV6-6 and TRBJ1-1; D is undetermined. The germline V and J ends were trimmed by 8 bases and 0 bases, with 4 bases remaining between them. The CDR3 length is 11 residues. The germline V gene encodes CDR1 MNHNY and CDR2 SVGAGI (reference sequence). CDR3 in DNA: TGTGCCAGCCAGTTGAACACTGAAGCTTTCTTT. The encoded protein is CASQLNTEAFF.

This clonotype has at least ten counts. The chain combines TRBV27 with TRBJ1-5, with D uncertain. This CDR3 region has 15 residues. Germline loops: CDR1 MNHEY, CDR2 SMNVEV (reference sequence). Between the trimmed V and J ends, which lost 5 bases and 2 bases, there was a span of 13 bases. For the CDR3, the DNA is TGTGCCAGCAGTAGTGGAGTTAGGGGCAATCAGCCCCAGCATTTT. Protein sequence: CASSSGVRGNQPQHF.

There are a few counts of this clonotype. The rearrangement links TRBV12-3 or TRBV12-4 to TRBJ2-7; 8 bases fit TRBD2. This CDR3 is 14 amino acids long. Losses at the gene ends were 6 bases for V and 0 bases for J; bases not matched to a gene: 4. The CDR3 loop reads CASSRGGLSYEQYF. The CDR3 bases are TGTGCCAGCAGCCGGGGGGGACTCTCCTACGAGCAGTACTTC.

This clonotype was counted only a few times. The V gene is TRBV3-1, the J gene TRBJ2-7; no firm D call. Germline-derived CDR1 and CDR2 are LGHDT and YNNKEL (reference sequence). The CDR3 has 14 residues. Trimming removed 1 base from V and 4 bases from J, with 11 bases in between. CDR3 nucleotide sequence: TGTGCCAGCAGCCAAGTTTTGTCAGTGTACGAGCAGTACTTC. Its translation: CASSQVLSVYEQYF.